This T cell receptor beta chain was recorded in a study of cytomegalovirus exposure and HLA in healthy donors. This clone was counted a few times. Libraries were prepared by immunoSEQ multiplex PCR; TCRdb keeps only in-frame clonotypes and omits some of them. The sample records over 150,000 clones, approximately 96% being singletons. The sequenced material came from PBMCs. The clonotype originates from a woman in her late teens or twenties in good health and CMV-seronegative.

The DNA of the CDR3 is TGTGCCAGCAGCTCCGCCGGACTAGCGGGGTCGAAGCAGTACTTC. This encodes CASSSAGLAGSKQYF. The chain has TRBV11-2 and TRBJ2-7; 12 bases map to TRBD2. The CDR3 totals 15 residues. CDR1 is SGHAT and CDR2 is FQNNGV in the germline V gene. V lost 4 bases to trimming and J lost 8 bases; unmatched junction nucleotides: 9.